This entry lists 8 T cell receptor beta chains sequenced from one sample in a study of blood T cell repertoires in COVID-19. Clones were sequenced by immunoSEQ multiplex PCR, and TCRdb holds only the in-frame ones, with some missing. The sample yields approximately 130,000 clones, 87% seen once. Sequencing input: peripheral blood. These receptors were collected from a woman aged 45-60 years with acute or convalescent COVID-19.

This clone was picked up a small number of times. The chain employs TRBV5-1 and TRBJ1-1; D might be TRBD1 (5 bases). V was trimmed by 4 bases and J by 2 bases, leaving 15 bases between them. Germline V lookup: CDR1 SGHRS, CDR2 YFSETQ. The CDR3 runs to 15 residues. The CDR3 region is CASSLSDNRNTEAFF. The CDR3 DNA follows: TGCGCCAGCAGCCTTTCGGACAACCGAAACACTGAAGCTTTCTTT.

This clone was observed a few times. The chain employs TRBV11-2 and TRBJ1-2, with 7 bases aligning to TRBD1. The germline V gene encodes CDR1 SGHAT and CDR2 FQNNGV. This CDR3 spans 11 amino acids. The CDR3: CACRGAYGYTF. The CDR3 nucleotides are TGTGCATGCAGGGGGGCCTATGGCTACACCTTC. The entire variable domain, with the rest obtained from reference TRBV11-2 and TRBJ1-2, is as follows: EAGVAQSPRYKIIEKRQSVAFWCNPISGHATLYWYQQILGQGPKLLIQFQNNGVVDDSQLPKDRFSAERLKGVDSTLKIQPAKLEDSAVYLCACRGAYGYTFGSGTRLTVV.

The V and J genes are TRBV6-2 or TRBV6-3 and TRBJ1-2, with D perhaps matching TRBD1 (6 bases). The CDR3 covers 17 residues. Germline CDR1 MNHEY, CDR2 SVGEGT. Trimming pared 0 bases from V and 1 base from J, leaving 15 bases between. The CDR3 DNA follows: TGTGCCAGCAGTTACTCGCAGGGGATCGGGCTTAACTATGGCTACACCTTC. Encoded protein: CASSYSQGIGLNYGYTF.

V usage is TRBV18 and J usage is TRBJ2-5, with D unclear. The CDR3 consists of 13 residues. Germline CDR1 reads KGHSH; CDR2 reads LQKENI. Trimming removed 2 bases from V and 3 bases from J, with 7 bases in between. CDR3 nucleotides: TGTGCCAGCTCACCATTAGTAAAAGAGACCCAGTACTTC. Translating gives CASSPLVKETQYF.

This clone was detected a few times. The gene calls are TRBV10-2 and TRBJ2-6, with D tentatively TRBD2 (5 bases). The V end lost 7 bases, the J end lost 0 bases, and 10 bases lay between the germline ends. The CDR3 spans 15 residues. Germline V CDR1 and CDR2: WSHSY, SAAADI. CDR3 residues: CASNGGSSGANVLTF. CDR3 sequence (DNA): TGCGCCAGCAATGGTGGGAGCTCTGGGGCCAACGTCCTGACTTTC.

CDR3 in DNA: TGTGCCAGCAGCGTACACGGTACGGGACTTATTGGGGATACGCAGTATTTT. Amino acids: CASSVHGTGLIGDTQYF. This chain links TRBV9 with TRBJ2-3, with a weak D call TRBD2 (6 bases). Germline loops: CDR1 SGDLS, CDR2 YYNGEE. The CDR3 consists of 17 residues. V was cut by 1 base and J by 6 bases, with 21 bases left in between.

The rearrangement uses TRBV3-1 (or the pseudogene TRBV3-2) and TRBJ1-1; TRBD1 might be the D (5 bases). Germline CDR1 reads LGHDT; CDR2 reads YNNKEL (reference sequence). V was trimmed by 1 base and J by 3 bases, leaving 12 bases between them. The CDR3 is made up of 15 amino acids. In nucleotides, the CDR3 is TGTGCCAGCAGCCAAGGGGCAGGGATAGACACTGAAGCTTTCTTT. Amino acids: CASSQGAGIDTEAFF.

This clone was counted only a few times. CDR3 residues: CASSSLPGTYYGYTF. CDR3 sequence (DNA): TGTGCCAGCAGCTCGCTCCCCGGGACTTACTATGGCTACACCTTC. This chain links TRBV7-2 with TRBJ1-2, with D possibly TRBD1 on 5 matching bases. Per germline, CDR1 SGHTA and CDR2 FQGNSA. The length of the CDR3 is 15 residues. Trimming left V 4 bases short and J 3 bases short, with 15 bases between.